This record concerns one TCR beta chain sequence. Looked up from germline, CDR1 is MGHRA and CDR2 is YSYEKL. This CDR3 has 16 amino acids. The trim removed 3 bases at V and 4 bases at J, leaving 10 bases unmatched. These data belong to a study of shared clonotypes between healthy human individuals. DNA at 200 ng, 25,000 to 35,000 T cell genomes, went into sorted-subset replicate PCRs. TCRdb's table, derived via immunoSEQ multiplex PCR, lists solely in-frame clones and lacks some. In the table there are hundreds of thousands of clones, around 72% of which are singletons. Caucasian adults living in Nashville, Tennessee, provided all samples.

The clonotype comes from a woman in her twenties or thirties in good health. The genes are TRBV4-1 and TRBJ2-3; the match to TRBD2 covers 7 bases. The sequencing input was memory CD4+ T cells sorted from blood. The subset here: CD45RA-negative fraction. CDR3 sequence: CASSQGPGTTPDTQYF. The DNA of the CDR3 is TGCGCCAGCAGCCAGGGCCCCGGGACTACCCCAGATACGCAGTATTTT.